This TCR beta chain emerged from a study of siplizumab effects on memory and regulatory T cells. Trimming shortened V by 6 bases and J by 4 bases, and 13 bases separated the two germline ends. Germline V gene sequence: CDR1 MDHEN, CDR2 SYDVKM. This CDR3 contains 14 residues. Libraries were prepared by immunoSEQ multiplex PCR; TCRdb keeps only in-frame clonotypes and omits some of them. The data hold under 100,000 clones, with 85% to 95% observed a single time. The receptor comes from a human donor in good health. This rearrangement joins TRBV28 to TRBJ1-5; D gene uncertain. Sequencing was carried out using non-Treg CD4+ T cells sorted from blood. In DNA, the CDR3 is TGTGCCAGCAGCTTCGTACGGAGAAATCAGCCCCAGCATTTT. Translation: CASSFVRRNQPQHF.